A single sample gave rise to the 25 T cell receptor beta chains below, sequenced in a study of blood T cell repertoires in COVID-19. Clones were read by immunoSEQ multiplex PCR, and TCRdb kept only the in-frame ones, dropping some. The sample includes under 300,000 clones, 85% to 90% seen only once; the top ten take around 7.3%. Specimen: peripheral blood. The receptors were sampled from a woman aged 70-85 years with active or convalescent COVID-19.

The V call is TRBV10-1, the J call TRBJ2-1; D possibly corresponds to TRBD1 (6 bases). The germline gives CDR1 WNHNN, CDR2 SYGVQD (reference sequence). Deletions cut 6 bases from V and 8 bases from J, with 8 bases between. The CDR3 has 11 residues. DNA of the CDR3: TGCGCCAGCAGCAGGGGCCATGAGCAGTTCTTC. Translated: CASSRGHEQFF.

The rearrangement uses TRBV5-1 and TRBJ1-2; TRBD1 aligns across 8 bases. Germline assignment: CDR1 SGHRS and CDR2 YFSETQ. V was pared by 0 bases and J by 2 bases, with 3 bases of the junction left unmatched. This CDR3 region has 15 residues. The CDR3 coding sequence is TGCGCCAGCAGCTTGGTCCACAGGGGGAACTATGGCTACACCTTC. This encodes CASSLVHRGNYGYTF.

J is TRBJ2-3 and V is TRBV4-1, with TRBD2 as a possible D gene (6 bases). CDR3 length: 20 residues. Trimming left V 1 base short and J 3 bases short, with 26 bases between. Per germline, CDR1 MGHRA and CDR2 YSYEKL. CDR3 sequence (DNA): TGCGCCAGCAGCCAAGGAGGGGCCCTAGGCGGGGTACGGGGGACAGATACGCAGTATTTT. Amino acid sequence: CASSQGGALGGVRGTDTQYF.

This sequence joins TRBV21-1 and TRBJ2-1; the D segment call TRBD1 is taken from the table without a DNA check. TRBV21-1 is a pseudogene locus. The CDR3 contains 15 residues. CDR3 loop: CASSKGRDNDNEQFF. CDR3 DNA sequence: TGTGCCAGCAGCAAAGGTAGAGACAACGACAATGAGCAGTTCTTC.

The rearrangement joins TRBV6-2 or TRBV6-3 to TRBJ1-5; D is ambiguous. The CDR3 is made up of 12 amino acids. V lost 2 bases and J lost 7, with 6 bases in between. Germline CDR1 and CDR2: MNHEY and SVGEGT. CDR3 sequence: CASSYGTQPQHF. CDR3 nucleotide sequence: TGTGCCAGCAGTTACGGCACCCAGCCCCAGCATTTT.

The chain employs TRBV18 and TRBJ1-1; D is perhaps TRBD1 (5 bases). Germline V gene lookup returns CDR1 KGHSH and CDR2 LQKENI. CDR3 length: 14 amino acids. The V gene lost 6 bases and the J gene lost 1 base, with 12 bases spanning the gap. In nucleotides, the CDR3 is TGTGCCAGCTCCCCCCGGGGGGAGAACACTGAAGCTTTCTTT. This sequence encodes CASSPRGENTEAFF.

The CDR3 coding sequence is TGCGCCAGCAGCCCTAGCGGGGGGACGTATGAGCAGTACTTC. Its protein is CASSPSGGTYEQYF. The chain couples TRBV4-1 to TRBJ2-7; TRBD2 matches at 11 bases. CDR3 length: 14 amino acids. The germline V gene encodes CDR1 MGHRA and CDR2 YSYEKL. V shed 4 bases and J 7 bases; nucleotides not matched to a gene: 6.

This rearrangement joins TRBV6-1 to TRBJ1-6; weak D call: TRBD1 (5 bases). The germline CDR1 and CDR2 sequences are MNHNS and SASEGT. Deletions cut 3 bases from V and 2 bases from J, with 11 bases between. This CDR3 has 16 amino acids. This CDR3 reads CASSEQGLTYNSPLHF. The CDR3 DNA is TGTGCCAGCAGTGAGCAGGGACTTACCTATAATTCACCCCTCCACTTT.

The chain uses TRBV18 and TRBJ2-2, with D possibly being TRBD1 (6 bases). There are 16 residues in the CDR3. V gave up 0 bases and J gave up 5 bases, with 13 bases separating them. Germline CDR1 and CDR2: KGHSH and LQKENI. The CDR3 DNA sequence: TGTGCCAGCTCACCACCCGCACAGGGTGGGACCGGGGAGCTGTTTTTT. Its translation is CASSPPAQGGTGELFF.

The rearrangement links TRBV29-1 to TRBJ2-3; no definite D call. The V end lost 7 bases, the J end lost 5 bases, and 10 bases lay between the germline ends. Germline V gene sequence: CDR1 SQVTM, CDR2 ANQGSEA. The CDR3 extends over 11 amino acids. This CDR3 is CSASVGDTQYF. The CDR3 bases are TGCAGCGCCTCGGTCGGAGATACGCAGTATTTT.

The rearrangement joins TRBV5-8 to TRBJ1-2; unclear D gene. CDR1 is SGHTS, CDR2 YDEGEE, per germline. V gave up 4 bases and J gave up 3 bases, with 16 bases separating them. The length of the CDR3 is 15 residues. Here the CDR3 DNA reads TGTGCCAGCAGCCTGGGCGTCGCTTTCGACTATGGCTACACCTTC. Encoded protein: CASSLGVAFDYGYTF.

This clone was observed a single time. This sequence joins TRBV19 and TRBJ1-5; TRBD1 matches at 10 bases. The CDR3 runs 15 residues. V was clipped by 6 bases and J by 2 bases; unmatched bases: 4. Germline V gene data show CDR1 as LNHDA and CDR2 as SQIVND (reference sequence). The CDR3 region has the DNA TGTGCCAGTAGCGACAGGGGGCTAGGCAATCAGCCCCAGCATTTT. Translation: CASSDRGLGNQPQHF.

The CDR3 here is CASSYRSGGAYEQYF. In DNA, the CDR3 is TGTGCCAGCAGTTACCGATCAGGGGGCGCGTACGAGCAGTACTTC. This chain links TRBV6-5 with TRBJ2-7; the match to TRBD1 covers 8 bases. This CDR3 has 15 amino acids. V lost 2 bases to trimming and J lost 4 bases; unmatched junction nucleotides: 7. Per germline, CDR1 MNHEY and CDR2 SVGAGI.

The V and J genes are TRBV28 and TRBJ2-7; a weak D match, TRBD2 (5 bases). The germline gives CDR1 MDHEN, CDR2 SYDVKM. The V and J ends lost 6 bases and 0 bases respectively, with 12 bases between them. The length of the CDR3 is 14 residues. In DNA form, the CDR3 reads TGTGCCAGCAGGGGTATACGGGGCTCCTACGAGCAGTACTTC. The encoded protein is CASRGIRGSYEQYF.

Of note for this clone: Other DNA sequences from this sample encode an identical CDR3 as well. This CDR3 reads CASSLSGNTGELFF. In DNA, the CDR3 is TGTGCCAGCAGCTTATCCGGTAACACCGGGGAGCTGTTTTTT. The V and J genes are TRBV7-2 and TRBJ2-2; D is ambiguous. The CDR3 runs 14 residues. The germline V gene has CDR1 SGHTA and CDR2 FQGNSA. V shed 2 bases and J shed 2 bases, with 6 bases lying between them.

The CDR3 is CASSHSYEQYF. The CDR3 coding sequence is TGTGCCAGCAGCCACTCCTACGAGCAGTACTTC. The gene calls are TRBV25-1 and TRBJ2-7; no clear D. The CDR3 sequence is 11 residues long. V shed 6 bases and J shed 0 bases, with 3 bases lying between them. Germline V gene lookup returns CDR1 MGHDK and CDR2 SYGVNS.

The CDR3 nucleotides read TGTGCCAGCAGTTACATCAGGGGGGAAAACGAGCAGTACTTC. Encoded protein: CASSYIRGENEQYF. The rearrangement links TRBV6-6 to TRBJ2-7, with D perhaps matching TRBD1 (7 bases). Germline lookup yields CDR1 MNHNY and CDR2 SVGAGI (reference sequence). Trimming took 2 bases from V and 5 from J, leaving 13 bases between them. The CDR3 contains 14 residues.

This clone has a single count. The chain has TRBV10-1 and TRBJ2-3, with D perhaps matching TRBD1 (6 bases). Trimming cost V 6 bases and J 3 bases, with 10 bases left between them. Germline V gene data show CDR1 as WNHNN and CDR2 as SYGVQD (reference sequence). The CDR3 covers 13 residues. The CDR3 sequence: CASRQGPTDTQYF. CDR3 in DNA: TGCGCCAGCAGACAGGGCCCAACAGATACGCAGTATTTT.

Notes on this clone: Distinct nucleotide sequences in the sample also encode this CDR3. CDR3 sequence reads: CASSSRGYEQYF. CDR3 coding DNA: TGTGCCAGCAGTTCCAGGGGCTACGAGCAGTACTTC. This chain connects TRBV6-6 to TRBJ2-7; D is perhaps TRBD1 (6 bases). From germline, CDR1 is MNHNY and CDR2 SVGAGI (reference sequence). V was cut by 4 bases and J by 3 bases, with 7 bases left in between. CDR3 length: 12 residues.

The J gene is TRBJ2-7, the V gene TRBV9; 8 nucleotides align to TRBD1. Germline V gives CDR1 SGDLS, CDR2 YYNGEE. Unmatched junction bases numbered 18, after V lost 4 bases and J lost 3 bases. CDR3 size: 18 residues. Here the CDR3 reads CASSPTRGGTGGYYEQYF. The CDR3 DNA reads TGTGCCAGCAGCCCGACGAGAGGGGGGACAGGCGGTTACTACGAGCAGTACTTC.

The V call is TRBV6-1, the J call TRBJ1-4, with D unresolved. This CDR3 has 14 amino acids. CDR1 MNHNS and CDR2 SASEGT come from the germline V gene. The V end lost 5 bases, the J end lost 8 bases, and 15 bases lay between the germline ends. CDR3 nucleotide sequence: TGTGCCAGCAGTAGCCCAAAAAACGGGGAAAAACTGTTTTTT. It encodes CASSSPKNGEKLFF.

This sequence joins TRBV10-2 and TRBJ1-4; D is undetermined. Germline V gene lookup returns CDR1 WSHSY and CDR2 SAAADI. This CDR3 spans 14 amino acids. V was shortened by 0 bases and J by 4 bases, with 6 bases between the two germline ends. Here the CDR3 reads CASSESGDNEKLFF. In nucleotides, the CDR3 is TGCGCCAGCAGTGAGTCGGGAGATAATGAAAAACTGTTTTTT.

The V gene is TRBV7-2, the J gene TRBJ1-2, with TRBD1 matching over 9 bases. The CDR3 contains 14 residues. V gave up 5 bases and J gave up 5 bases; unmatched junction bases: 6. Germline values: CDR1 SGHTA, CDR2 FQGNSA. CDR3 sequence (DNA): TGTGCCAGCAGCCAGACGGGACAGGGATATGGCTACACCTTC. Translated, it gives CASSQTGQGYGYTF.

For the CDR3, the DNA is TGCGCCAGCAGCTTGGGGTTCACGGGTCTGACTGGAAATGGCTACACCTTC. Translation gives CASSLGFTGLTGNGYTF. The V call is TRBV5-1, the J call TRBJ1-2, with no clear D. V was cut by 0 bases and J by 6 bases, with 21 bases left in between. The germline CDR1 and CDR2 sequences are SGHRS and YFSETQ. This CDR3 spans 17 amino acids.

The J gene is TRBJ2-3, the V gene TRBV6-2 or TRBV6-3; 10 bases align to TRBD1. Germline V gene sequence: CDR1 MNHEY, CDR2 SVGEGT. V was pared by 2 bases and J by 12 bases, with 20 bases of the junction left unmatched. This CDR3 has 18 residues. The CDR3 spells CASSYLTGTGVKNAKQYF. In DNA, the CDR3 is TGTGCCAGCAGTTACCTTACCGGGACAGGGGTGAAGAACGCCAAACAGTATTTT.